This T cell receptor beta chain was recovered during a study of cytomegalovirus exposure and HLA in healthy donors. The donors were members of the validation cohort comprising about 130 subjects, separate from the approximately 630-subject first cohort. This CDR3 region has 14 residues. Germline CDR1 MNHNS, CDR2 SASEGT. Trimming shortened V by 5 bases and J by 0 bases, and 7 bases separated the two germline ends. Method: immunoSEQ multiplex PCR; TCRdb's copy keeps in-frame clones and lacks some. Here the sample spans tens of thousands of clones, roughly 90% being singletons. The origin of this receptor is a woman aged 18 to 35 in good health and CMV-seropositive. The chain joins TRBV6-1 to TRBJ1-4; possibly TRBD1 for D (6 bases). The source material was PBMCs. The CDR3 nucleotides read TGTGCCAGCAGTACAGGGCCAACTAATGAAAAACTGTTTTTT. This sequence encodes CASSTGPTNEKLFF.